This TCR beta chain came from a study of blood T cells in healthy people across ages. Comment on this clonotype: Its specificity is unknown.

Extraction yielded at least 5 micrograms of total RNA per sample. V lost 4 bases to trimming and J lost 6 bases; unmatched junction nucleotides: 9. Germline-derived CDR1 and CDR2 are SGHRS and YFSETQ. The CDR3 is made up of 14 amino acids. Study findings and constraints: Strong correlation existed between TCR beta diversity and naive T cell percentage.

Together with a sample-barcoded 5' primer, a J-beta primer mix was included in a second PCR lasting about 7 to 12 cycles. Each cDNA was tagged by a template-switch adaptor containing 12 random nucleotides. TCRdb called the 5' RACE reads again in MiXCR, with one record for every CDR3 protein. Of some 1,000,000 distinct CDR3 sequences listed, 20% to 25% were seen once; the top ten hold approximately 0.7%. The same data also contributed to another study, on T cells of mothers and their children. According to that study: Sequencing got over 9 million TCR beta CDR3 reads from each mother and a few million from each child.

The sequenced sample was blood. This chain uses TRBV5-1 with TRBJ2-7; 8 nucleotides align to TRBD1. The TCR originated in a girl aged 2 to 9 in good health. The CDR3 sequence is CASSDLTGVGEQYF. For the CDR3, the DNA is TGCGCCAGCAGCGACCTGACAGGGGTCGGCGAGCAGTACTTC.